This TCR beta chain is drawn from a study of response to subunit inactivated influenza vaccine. The CDR3 is made up of 15 amino acids. Trimming pared 2 bases from V and 0 bases from J, leaving 12 bases between. From germline, CDR1 is SQVTM and CDR2 ANQGSEA. This clonotype was observed many times. TCRdb passed the RT-PCR reads through MiXCR, listing each CDR3 protein once. Of under 200,000 distinct CDR3 sequences in the sample, approximately 12% were seen once. These data were likewise used in another study, on T cells expressing NK-cell markers. As that study records: What made the TCR beta cDNA was 5'RACE template switching with UMIs. With respect to HCMV, seven of the eight sequenced donors were seropositive, and one was seronegative.

The TCR sequence derives from a man between 50 and 59 years old who received an inactivated influenza vaccine. The chain carries TRBV29-1 and TRBJ2-3, with unresolved D. Material: CD8+ T cells sorted from PBMCs, obtained 11 to 12 days after vaccination. CDR3 sequence reads: CSVESTPESTDTQYF. The CDR3 DNA reads as TGCAGCGTTGAATCAACTCCTGAAAGCACAGATACGCAGTATTTT.